This is a list of T cell receptor beta chains from one sample in a study of cytomegalovirus exposure and HLA in healthy donors. TCRdb's table, derived via immunoSEQ multiplex PCR, lists solely in-frame clones and lacks some. Of 95,000 to 150,000 clones listed, approximately 88% are singletons. The sequenced material came from PBMCs. The receptors originated from a woman aged 18-30 years in good health and CMV-seropositive. CDR3s include the opening cysteine and the closing phenylalanine or tryptophan. A D gene is named only where the DNA matches it firmly. Clone size is shown for a subset of rows, as once, few, many or a class of expanded clone.

>TRBV9|TRBJ2-2|-|-
TGTGCCAGCAGCGTAGCGTGGAACACCGGGGAGCTGTTTTTT
CASSVAWNTGELFF
>TRBV7-3|TRBJ2-1|few|-
TGTGCCAGCAGCTCATTGAGCCCAGGGCGCTCCTACAATGAGCAGTTCTTC
CASSSLSPGRSYNEQFF
>TRBV6-1|TRBJ2-1|-|TRBD1
TGTGCCAGCGGCAGGGGGAACTCCTACAATGAGCAGTTCTTC
CASGRGNSYNEQFF
>TRBV10-1|TRBJ2-7|-|TRBD2
TGCGCCAGCAGTGGGCCTAGCGGCGCCTACGAGCAGTACTTC
CASSGPSGAYEQYF
>TRBV5-1|TRBJ1-4|-|-
TGCGCCAGCAGCTTGCTAGCAACTAATGAAAAACTGTTTTTT
CASSLLATNEKLFF
>TRBV2|TRBJ1-2|-|-
TGTGCCAGCAGGCTAGATTCCCGCTATGGCTACACCTTC
CASRLDSRYGYTF
>TRBV5-1|TRBJ1-1|-|-
TGCGCCAGCAGCTTGTGGCAGAGCGGTAACACTGAAGCTTTCTTT
CASSLWQSGNTEAFF
>TRBV6-1|TRBJ1-3|-|-
TGTGCCAGCAGTGAAGCGGGCCCCAGGGGACCTCGAAACACCATATATTTT
CASSEAGPRGPRNTIYF
>TRBV7-2|TRBJ2-3|-|-
TGTGCCAGCAGCTTCGCAGGGATAACAGATACGCAGTATTTT
CASSFAGITDTQYF
>TRBV5-8|TRBJ2-1|-|-
TGTGCCAGCAGCTTTTCGCTAAGCTCCTACAATGAGCAGTTCTTC
CASSFSLSSYNEQFF
>TRBV4-2|TRBJ2-7|once|TRBD1
TGTGCCAGCAGCCAAGGAGATACAGGGGGCAGGGACGAGCAGTACTTC
CASSQGDTGGRDEQYF
>TRBV19|TRBJ2-2|-|TRBD2
TGTGCCAGTAGTTCCTCACCTGGGGGGGTTCCCGGGGAGCTGTTTTTT
CASSSSPGGVPGELFF
>TRBV5-1|TRBJ2-7|-|-
TGCGCCAGCAGCTTGGAGCTCGGACTGAAGTCCTACGAGCAGTACTTC
CASSLELGLKSYEQYF
>TRBV11-1|TRBJ2-1|-|-
TGTGCCAGCAGCATCAGGGGTCGGTCCTACAATGAGCAGTTCTTC
CASSIRGRSYNEQFF
>TRBV11-2|TRBJ2-7|-|TRBD2
TGTGCCAGCAGCCCTCAGCGGGGGGGCGGTCCCAGCTCCTACGAGCAGTACTTC
CASSPQRGGGPSSYEQYF
>TRBV4-3|TRBJ1-1|-|-
TGCGCCAGCAGCCAAGAGGTGGACGGAGGCTTGGCTGAAGCTTTCTTT
CASSQEVDGGLAEAFF
>TRBV9|TRBJ1-2|-|-
TGTGCCAGCAGTCCTGACAACTACTATGGCTACACCTTC
CASSPDNYYGYTF
>TRBV30|TRBJ1-2|many|-
TGTGCCTGGACATTGGGTCAGGATGGCTACACCTTC
CAWTLGQDGYTF
>TRBV30|TRBJ2-3|-|TRBD2
TGTGCCTGGAGACTAGCGATTCCAGATACGCAGTATTTT
CAWRLAIPDTQYF
>TRBV11-2|TRBJ1-2|-|-
TGTGCCAGCAGCTTAGTGCGGGGGGCGAACTATGGCTACACCTTC
CASSLVRGANYGYTF